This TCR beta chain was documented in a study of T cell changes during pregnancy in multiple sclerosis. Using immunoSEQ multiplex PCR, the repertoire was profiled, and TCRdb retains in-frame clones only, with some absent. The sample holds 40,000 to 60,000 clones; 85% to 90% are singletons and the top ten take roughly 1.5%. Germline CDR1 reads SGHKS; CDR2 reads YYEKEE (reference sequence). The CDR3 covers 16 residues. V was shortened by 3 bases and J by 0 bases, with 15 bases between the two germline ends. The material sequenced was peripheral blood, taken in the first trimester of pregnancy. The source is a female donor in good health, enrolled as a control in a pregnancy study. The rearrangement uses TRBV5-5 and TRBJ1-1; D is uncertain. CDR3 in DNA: TGTGCCAGCAGCTCGGACGGGATTAACATGAACACTGAAGCTTTCTTT. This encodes CASSSDGINMNTEAFF.